The rows below give T cell receptor beta chains drawn from one sample of a study of persistence of HIV-infected CD4 T cells. For these TCRs, the target antigens are not known. TCRdb's copy holds only in-frame clones and misses some; the assay was immunoSEQ multiplex PCR. The sample holds 40,000 to 45,000 clones, more than 70% seen once. Material: CD4+ T cells sorted from PBMCs after roughly 17-hour stimulation, obtained from a patient who received antiretroviral therapy. The source of these receptors is an adult man with HIV who was CMV-seropositive. Each CDR3 is given with its conserved first and last residue. D genes are given only for firm matches. Clone size is stated in some rows and not others, as once, few, many or a class when expanded.

16	-	TRBD1	TRBJ1-2	TRBV14	CASSPLMGQGDYGYTF	TGTGCCAGCAGCCCTTTAATGGGACAGGGAGACTATGGCTACACCTTC
13	-	TRBD1	TRBJ1-6	TRBV25-1	CASKGGTVSPLHF	TGTGCCAGCAAAGGAGGGACAGTTTCACCCCTCCACTTT
13	-	TRBD1	TRBJ1-2	TRBV18	CASSTDRGYGYTF	TGTGCCAGCTCTACGGACAGGGGGTATGGCTACACCTTC
16	-	-	TRBJ2-7	TRBV27	CASSLRGPSPSYEQYF	TGTGCCAGCAGTTTAAGGGGTCCCTCCCCCTCCTACGAGCAGTACTTC
15	few	-	TRBJ1-5	TRBV6-5	CASSPDWTSNQPQHF	TGTGCCAGCAGCCCCGACTGGACGAGCAATCAGCCCCAGCATTTT
16	-	-	TRBJ1-1	TRBV25-1	CASSESAARDYTEAFF	TGTGCCAGCAGTGAATCCGCCGCAAGGGACTACACTGAAGCTTTCTTT
14	once	TRBD1	TRBJ1-1	TRBV10-3	CAISWTGKNTEAFF	TGTGCCATCAGCTGGACAGGGAAGAACACTGAAGCTTTCTTT
12	-	-	TRBJ1-4	TRBV18	CASSPGDEKLFF	TGTGCCAGCTCACCAGGCGATGAAAAACTGTTTTTT
15	-	TRBD2	TRBJ2-3	TRBV13	CASSLRLAGEDTQYF	TGTGCCAGCAGCTTACGCCTAGCGGGGGAAGATACGCAGTATTTT
15	-	-	TRBJ1-4	TRBV4-1	CASSKGGSSNEKLFF	TGCGCCAGCAGCAAGGGGGGTAGTTCTAATGAAAAACTGTTTTTT
13	-	-	TRBJ1-4	TRBV2	CASSGPSNEKLFF	TGTGCCAGCAGCGGACCGAGTAATGAAAAACTGTTTTTT
14	-	-	TRBJ1-1	TRBV21-1	CASSRPGGDTEAFF	TGTGCCAGCAGCCGCCCGGGGGGGGACACTGAAGCTTTCTTT
14	-	TRBD1	TRBJ1-4	TRBV28	CASSSPGQGERLFF	TGTGCCAGCAGTTCCCCCGGACAGGGGGAAAGACTGTTTTTT
15	-	-	TRBJ2-6	TRBV3-1/TRBV3-2	CASSPFNSGANVLTF	TGTGCCAGCAGCCCGTTTAACTCTGGGGCCAACGTCCTGACTTTC
15	-	-	TRBJ1-1	TRBV6-5	CASSYSAGLNTEAFF	TGTGCCAGCAGTTACTCGGCAGGCCTGAACACTGAAGCTTTCTTT
14	-	TRBD1	TRBJ1-6	TRBV6-5	CASRPDRVGSPLHF	TGTGCCAGCAGACCCGACAGGGTGGGATCACCCCTCCACTTT
14	-	-	TRBJ2-7	TRBV11-2	CASSLRGVSYEQYF	TGTGCCAGCAGCTTACGAGGGGTTTCCTACGAGCAGTACTTC
14	-	TRBD1	TRBJ1-4	TRBV6-5	CASRETGPNEKLFF	TGTGCCAGCAGGGAGACAGGGCCTAATGAAAAACTGTTTTTT
16	-	-	TRBJ1-3	TRBV27	CASRKGGRGSGNTIYF	TGTGCCAGCAGAAAAGGGGGACGGGGCTCTGGAAACACCATATATTTT
14	few	-	TRBJ1-6	TRBV27	CASSLWTGNSPLHF	TGTGCCAGCAGTCTCTGGACGGGGAATTCACCCCTCCACTTT
13	few	-	TRBJ2-7	TRBV5-1	CASSLGLQYEQYF	TGCGCCAGCAGCTTGGGACTGCAATACGAGCAGTACTTC
17	once	-	TRBJ1-1	TRBV5-1	CASSQLGEGRMNTEAFF	TGCGCCAGCAGCCAATTGGGGGAAGGGAGAATGAACACTGAAGCTTTCTTT
16	once	-	TRBJ1-3	TRBV4-2	CASSQVTGSSGNTIYF	TGTGCCAGCAGCCAAGTAACGGGCTCCTCTGGAAACACCATATATTTT
17	-	-	TRBJ1-3	TRBV21-1	CASSKLGVFEPGNTIYF	TGTGCCAGCAGCAAACTCGGGGTATTTGAACCTGGAAACACCATATATTTT
13	-	-	TRBJ1-2	TRBV28	CASRRQPNYGYTF	TGTGCCAGCAGGCGACAGCCCAACTATGGCTACACCTTC
16	-	-	TRBJ1-1	TRBV5-1	CASSLEMGEGGTEAFF	TGCGCCAGCAGCTTAGAGATGGGGGAGGGAGGGACTGAAGCTTTCTTT
11	-	-	TRBJ2-1	TRBV2	CASSEISGPFF	TGTGCCAGCAGTGAGATCTCGGGACCGTTCTTC
14	-	-	TRBJ2-5	TRBV11-1	CASSSQGGGETQYF	TGTGCCAGCAGCTCACAGGGAGGCGGAGAGACCCAGTACTTC
13	-	-	TRBJ2-7	TRBV14	CASSAWTAYEQYF	TGTGCCAGCAGCGCCTGGACAGCGTACGAGCAGTACTTC
13	-	TRBD1	TRBJ1-5	TRBV6-6	CASSRPGGQPQHF	TGTGCCAGCAGTCGCCCAGGGGGACAGCCCCAGCATTTT
13	-	TRBD1	TRBJ1-5	TRBV19	CASGKTGVMPQHF	TGTGCCAGCGGAAAGACAGGGGTAATGCCCCAGCATTTT
15	-	TRBD1	TRBJ1-3	TRBV2	CASSLGQGFENTIYF	TGTGCCAGCAGTCTCGGACAGGGATTTGAAAACACCATATATTTT
15	-	-	TRBJ1-1	TRBV5-1	CASSLRTASTTEAFF	TGCGCCAGCAGCTTAAGGACAGCTTCTACCACTGAAGCTTTCTTT
17	once	-	TRBJ2-2	TRBV19	CASSNLRGNYGTGELFF	TGTGCCAGTAGCAACCTCAGGGGAAATTACGGGACCGGGGAGCTGTTTTTT
15	-	-	TRBJ1-4	TRBV4-1	CASSPAQGTNEKLFF	TGCGCCAGCAGCCCCGCTCAGGGGACTAATGAAAAACTGTTTTTT
16	-	-	TRBJ2-3	TRBV5-1	CASREGGPQSTDTQYF	TGCGCCAGCAGGGAGGGGGGACCTCAGAGCACAGATACGCAGTATTTT
14	once	-	TRBJ1-1	TRBV28	CASSSGTLNTEAFF	TGTGCCAGCAGTTCCGGGACACTTAACACTGAAGCTTTCTTT
14	-	-	TRBJ1-2	TRBV29-1	CSVGGGGRGNGYTF	TGCAGCGTTGGTGGGGGAGGCAGGGGCAATGGCTACACCTTC
19	once	TRBD2	TRBJ2-1	TRBV24-1	CATSAVSGGTLIKNNEQFF	TGTGCCACCAGTGCCGTTAGCGGGGGGACCCTCATAAAAAACAATGAGCAGTTCTTC
14	-	TRBD1	TRBJ2-3	TRBV28	CASSFRTGLDTQYF	TGTGCCAGCAGTTTTAGGACAGGGTTAGATACGCAGTATTTT
14	-	-	TRBJ1-1	TRBV5-1	CASSLSQGNTEAFF	TGCGCCAGCAGCTTGTCACAGGGGAACACTGAAGCTTTCTTT
15	-	TRBD1	TRBJ2-1	TRBV24-1	CATADRGRGNNEQFF	TGTGCCACCGCCGACAGGGGTCGGGGTAACAATGAGCAGTTCTTC
16	-	-	TRBJ2-6	TRBV7-3	CASSPRLPSGANVLTF	TGTGCCAGCAGCCCCCGACTCCCCTCTGGGGCCAACGTCCTGACTTTC
11	-	-	TRBJ2-3	TRBV29-1	CSVERPDTQYF	TGCAGCGTTGAACGGCCAGATACGCAGTATTTT
14	-	-	TRBJ2-1	TRBV14	CASSLLDSSHEQFF	TGTGCCAGCAGCCTTCTGGACTCCTCCCATGAGCAGTTCTTC